The next 19 T cell receptor beta chains were all read from a single sample in a study of tumor and adjacent non-tumor tissue in lung cancer. The template was RNA from unsorted bulk tissue. The normal lung tissue was taken more than 3 cm from the tumor edge. TCRbeta libraries were built with three rounds of nested PCR, modified from ARM-PCR. TCRdb fed the multiplex PCR reads into MiXCR, producing one record per CDR3 protein. Among around 80,000 distinct CDR3 sequences, approximately 81% were seen once, and the ten largest hold about 51%. Sequencing used distant non-tumor lung tissue. These TCRs come from a man between 60 and 75 years old with non-small cell lung cancer.

A word on this clonotype: One junction end does not reproduce the germline sequence, and a read error may be involved. The chain is built from TRBV11-2 and TRBJ1-6; D not resolved. CDR1 SGHAT and CDR2 FQNNGV come from the germline V gene. The CDR3 loop spans 15 amino acids. CDR3 bases: TGTGCCAGCGGCTTAGGAGGAGACAATAATCCGCCCCTCCACTTT. Translating it yields CASGLGGDNNPPLHF.

With regard to this clonotype: Sequence at one end of the junction differs from germline and may be a read error. The chain recombines TRBV5-1 with TRBJ2-5, with D possibly being TRBD1 or TRBD2 (5 bases each). The CDR3 runs 15 residues. Per germline, CDR1 SGHRS and CDR2 YFSETQ. CDR3 sequence (DNA): TGCGTCAGCGAGCTAAGGGACGGGTTTGTTGAGACCCAGTACTTC. Amino acids: CVSELRDGFVETQYF.

The chain links TRBV12-3 or TRBV12-4 to TRBJ1-5; weak D call: TRBD1 (5 bases). CDR3 length equals 14 residues. The CDR3 here is CPSSPSGGGQPQHF. For the CDR3, the DNA is TGTCCTAGCAGTCCCTCCGGGGGAGGTCAGCCCCAGCATTTT.

Comment on this clonotype: This sequence may be a read error, since a much larger clone differs from it by one base. The chain recombines TRBV11-3 with TRBJ2-2; 11 nucleotides align to TRBD2. The length of the CDR3 is 14 residues. The germline CDR1 and CDR2 sequences are SGHNT and YENEEA. This CDR3 reads CASSLAGGTWELFF. The CDR3 coding sequence is TGTGCCAGCAGCCTAGCGGGGGGCACCTGGGAGCTGTTTTTT. Together with reference TRBV11-3 and TRBJ2-2, the CDR3 gives the full variable domain: EAGVVQSPRYKIIEKKQPVAFWCNPISGHNTLYWYLQNLGQGPELLIRYENEEAVDDSQLPKDRFSAERLKGVDSTLKIQPAELGDSAVYLCASSLAGGTWELFFGEGSRLTVL.

Note on this clonotype: The conserved final phenylalanine or tryptophan is absent from the CDR3, which likely points to a read error. It is unclear where the CDR3 begins or ends on the DNA, so no DNA is shown, and the CDR3 is as TCRdb lists it. The rearrangement joins TRBV11-2 to TRBJ1-1; the DNA was not compared with TRBD1, the D call given in the table. The CDR3 is 14 amino acids long, termini counted. In germline, CDR1 is SGHAT, CDR2 FQNNGV. The CDR3 reads CASSLAPGTGGALI.

Details on this clonotype: This could be a read error, since a much larger clone is one nucleotide away. The chain combines TRBV10-2 with TRBJ2-7, with 7 bases that match TRBD1. The CDR3 loop spans 13 amino acids. Germline assignment: CDR1 WSHSY and CDR2 SAAADI. The CDR3 nucleotides read TGCGCCAGCAGCGGACAGGCTAAGTACGAGCGGTACTTC. Its protein product is CASSGQAKYERYF.

The chain couples TRBV6-6 to TRBJ1-2, with a tentative D call TRBD1 (5 bases). CDR1 is MNHNY, CDR2 SVGAGI, per germline (reference sequence). The CDR3 is 14 residues long. The DNA for the CDR3 is TGTGGCATTCGAGGGGTGAGGGTGCGGCATGGCTACACCTTC. This sequence encodes CGIRGVRVRHGYTF.

This clonotype occurred a few times. A much larger clone differs from this one at a single base, so this may be a read error. The chain links TRBV4-2 to TRBJ2-3; 14 nucleotides agree with TRBD2. Unmatched junction bases numbered 5, after V lost 2 bases and J lost 7 bases. Germline V CDR1 and CDR2: LGHNA, YNFKEQ. The CDR3 is made up of 16 amino acids. The CDR3, as DNA: TGTGCCAGCAGCCAAATCGGGACTAGCGGGAGCAATACGCAGTATTTT. Residues: CASSQIGTSGSNTQYF.

Note on this clonotype: Because the CDR3 is missing its conserved closing phenylalanine or tryptophan, this is likely a read error. Because the CDR3's place on the DNA is in doubt, the DNA is left out and the CDR3 is given as listed by TCRdb. The V call is TRBV11-2, the J call TRBJ2-5; the table's D call, TRBD1, has no DNA check behind it. The V gene's germline CDR1 is SGHAT and CDR2 FQNNGV. The CDR3 is made up of 13 amino acids, end residues included. This CDR3 reads CAISSTGEETQLY.

Regarding this clonotype: One junction end does not reproduce the germline sequence, and a read error may be involved. The CDR3, as DNA: TGTGCCACCAGCTACACTATGGGGGGGCCAAAGGAGACCCAGTACTTC. It specifies CATSYTMGGPKETQYF. The rearrangement links TRBV11-2 to TRBJ2-5; possible D gene TRBD2, 7 bases. CDR1 SGHAT and CDR2 FQNNGV come from the germline V gene. This CDR3 is 16 amino acids long.

This clonotype was recorded a few times. CDR3 sequence (DNA): TGTGCCAGCAGCGAAGGGGATGAGCAGTTCTTC. Its protein product is CASSEGDEQFF. This chain uses TRBV11-2 with TRBJ2-1, with D perhaps matching TRBD1 (5 bases). V was clipped by 5 bases and J by 8 bases, with 7 bases between them. Looked up from germline, CDR1 is SGHAT and CDR2 is FQNNGV. This CDR3 has 11 amino acids.

V gene TRBV20-1 combines with J gene TRBJ2-1; TRBD2 matches 11 bases. The CDR3 sequence is 14 residues long. The V segment lost 3 bases and the J segment 15 bases; nucleotides outside the gene matches: 13. Germline V gene sequence: CDR1 DFQATT, CDR2 SNEGSKA (reference sequence). The CDR3 bases are TGCAGTGCTAGCGGGCTAGCGGGGGGCAATGAGTCGTTCTTC. It is translated as CSASGLAGGNESFF.

A remark on this clonotype: Its ends do not fully match the called genes, so a read error is possible. This rearrangement joins TRBV24-1 to TRBJ2-7; 7 bases agree with TRBD2. The CDR3 contains 14 residues. Germline lookup yields CDR1 KGHDR and CDR2 SFDVKD. DNA for the CDR3: TGTGCCACCGATGCCGGGGCCGGGGACTACGAGCACTACTTC. This gives the protein CATDAGAGDYEHYF.

The chain couples TRBV11-2 to TRBJ2-2; D unclear. V was cut by 5 bases and J by 7 bases, with 11 bases left in between. The germline V gene encodes CDR1 SGHAT and CDR2 FQNNGV. This CDR3 comprises 13 residues. The CDR3 DNA reads as TGTGCCAGCAGCAATTTCTGGGGCGGGGAGCTGTTTTTT. Its translation is CASSNFWGGELFF.

The chain has TRBV11-3 and TRBJ2-5, with 8 nucleotides matching TRBD1. V trimming: 1 base; J trimming: 3 bases; junction bases outside the gene matches: 1. The CDR3 contains 14 residues. Looked up from germline, CDR1 is SGHNT and CDR2 is YENEEA. CDR3 in DNA: TGTGCCAGCAGCTTAGTGACAGGGGAAGAGACCCAGTACTTC. Translated: CASSLVTGEETQYF. Using reference TRBV11-3 and TRBJ2-5 for the parts outside the CDR3, the full variable domain is EAGVVQSPRYKIIEKKQPVAFWCNPISGHNTLYWYLQNLGQGPELLIRYENEEAVDDSQLPKDRFSAERLKGVDSTLKIQPAELGDSAVYLCASSLVTGEETQYFGPGTRLLVL.

As concerns this clonotype: One end of the junction fails to match germline, which may point to a read error. The gene calls are TRBV4-1 and TRBJ1-1; D perhaps matches TRBD1 (5 bases). Germline values: CDR1 MGHRA, CDR2 YSYEKL. The CDR3 is 15 amino acids. CDR3: CVSSQERTMNTEAFF. In nucleotides, the CDR3 is TGCGTCAGCAGTCAAGAAAGGACAATGAACACTGAAGCTTTCTTT.

This chain joins TRBV6-5 and TRBJ1-5, with D tentatively TRBD1 (6 bases). The CDR3 runs to 15 residues. CDR1 and CDR2 (germline): MNHEY, SVGAGI. V was cut by 2 bases and J by 12 bases, with 20 bases left in between. CDR3 coding DNA: TGTGCCAGCAGTTACCTACAGGGAAGCGATCTGCTCCAGCATTTT. Its protein product is CASSYLQGSDLLQHF.

A remark on this clonotype: Sequence at one end of the junction differs from germline and may be a read error. The chain uses TRBV6-2 or TRBV6-3 and TRBJ2-7, with D uncertain. The CDR3 loop spans 12 amino acids. The germline V gene has CDR1 MNHEY and CDR2 SVGEGT. The CDR3 DNA reads as TGTCCCAGCAGTTCCTACTGGGTTGAGAAGTACTTC. Protein sequence: CPSSSYWVEKYF.

This clonotype was seen just once. At one boundary the junction diverges from the germline segment, which might be a read error. V gene TRBV20-1 combines with J gene TRBJ2-7; D is ambiguous. This CDR3 has 12 amino acids. Germline CDR1 reads DFQATT; CDR2 reads SNEGSKA (reference sequence). The CDR3 DNA follows: TGCAGTGCTACTGAGGTCACCTACGATCAGTACTTC. Translation: CSATEVTYDQYF.